One sample yielded the 13 T cell receptor beta chains listed below, sequenced in a study of cytomegalovirus exposure and HLA in healthy donors. Researchers ran the PCR with 60 Vbeta and 13 Jbeta primers. Only in-frame clones appear in the TCRdb table, and some are missing; sequencing was by immunoSEQ multiplex PCR. The data contain approximately 140,000 clones, about four fifths of them seen just once; the ten biggest clones take up about 5.9%. Sequenced sample: PBMCs. The receptors here all came from a man aged 50 to 59 in good health and CMV-seropositive.

In its sample, this clone was seen once. The chain employs TRBV2 and TRBJ2-3; D possibly corresponds to TRBD1 (5 bases). The CDR3 is made up of 15 amino acids. Deletions cut 2 bases from V and 0 bases from J, with 9 bases between. CDR1 is SNHLY and CDR2 is FYNNEI in the germline V gene. CDR3 sequence reads: CASSELQGSTDTQYF. CDR3 coding DNA: TGTGCCAGCAGTGAACTCCAGGGTAGCACAGATACGCAGTATTTT.

The CDR3 spells CASSLVANTEAFF. In DNA form, the CDR3 reads TGTGCCAGCAGCTTGGTAGCGAACACTGAAGCTTTCTTT. The gene calls are TRBV5-4 and TRBJ1-1; D not certain. V lost 0 bases and J lost 1, with 4 bases in between. Germline V gene sequence: CDR1 SGHNT, CDR2 YYREEE (reference sequence). This CDR3 is 13 amino acids long.

The chain couples TRBV6-5 to TRBJ2-7, with 11 bases aligning to TRBD2. The CDR3 is 16 amino acids. CDR1 and CDR2 (germline): MNHEY, SVGAGI. Germline trimming cut 0 bases from V and 4 bases from J; bases unmatched to any gene: 5. The CDR3 nucleotides are TGTGCCAGCAGTTACTCTGGGCTAGCGGGAGGTTACGAGCAGTACTTC. It codes for CASSYSGLAGGYEQYF.

The V and J genes are TRBV19 and TRBJ1-5, with D perhaps TRBD1 (5 bases). The V gene lost 6 bases and the J gene lost 2 bases, with 17 bases spanning the gap. The CDR3 spans 16 residues. Germline V lookup: CDR1 LNHDA, CDR2 SQIVND (reference sequence). The CDR3 loop is CASSRWGRGGNQPQHF. The CDR3 nucleotides read TGTGCCAGTAGCCGTTGGGGGAGGGGAGGCAATCAGCCCCAGCATTTT.

This chain joins TRBV2 and TRBJ1-1; D is unclear. The CDR3 spans 14 residues. V shed 7 bases and J shed 3 bases, with 15 bases lying between them. Germline lookup yields CDR1 SNHLY and CDR2 FYNNEI. The DNA for the CDR3 is TGTGCCAGCACCCTTGACTGGCCGGACACTGAAGCTTTCTTT. It translates to CASTLDWPDTEAFF.

The genes are TRBV28 and TRBJ2-3; D is possibly TRBD2 (6 bases). CDR3 length: 12 residues. V was clipped by 7 bases and J by 6 bases, with 11 bases between them. Germline V gene sequence: CDR1 MDHEN, CDR2 SYDVKM. CDR3 sequence: CASIGGMDTQYF. DNA of the CDR3: TGTGCCAGCATTGGCGGGATGGATACGCAGTATTTT. Using reference TRBV28 and TRBJ2-3 for the parts outside the CDR3, the full variable domain is DVKVTQSSRYLVKRTGEKVFLECVQDMDHENMFWYRQDPGLGLRLIYFSYDVKMKEKGDIPEGYSVSREKKERFSLILESASTNQTSMYLCASIGGMDTQYFGPGTRLTVL.

The CDR3 nucleotides read TGTGCCATCAGTGAGTCGGGAGGTACGCAGTATTTT. Translating gives CAISESGGTQYF. V gene TRBV10-3 combines with J gene TRBJ2-3; D is perhaps TRBD2 (6 bases). Germline assignment: CDR1 ENHRY and CDR2 SYGVKD. This CDR3 is built from 12 residues. The V end lost 0 bases, the J end lost 8 bases, and 6 bases lay between the germline ends.

This clone was recorded once. The rearrangement links TRBV19 to TRBJ2-7; TRBD2 agrees at 7 bases. Germline V CDR1 and CDR2: LNHDA, SQIVND (reference sequence). CDR3 length equals 13 residues. Trimming cost V 7 bases and J 6 bases; bases outside gene matches: 9. DNA of the CDR3: TGTGCCAGTAAGTCTAGCGGCCTCCCCGAGCAGTACTTC. The encoded protein is CASKSSGLPEQYF.

J is TRBJ2-1 and V is TRBV28, with TRBD2 matching over 15 bases. CDR3 size: 17 residues. CDR1 is MDHEN and CDR2 is SYDVKM in the germline V gene. J lost 7 bases, V lost 1 base, and 5 bases had no gene match. CDR3 protein: CASSLYAGTSGRNEQFF. The CDR3 DNA sequence: TGTGCCAGCAGTTTATATGCGGGGACTAGCGGGAGGAATGAGCAGTTCTTC.

The chain combines TRBV18 with TRBJ1-5; the match to TRBD1 covers 8 bases. CDR1 and CDR2 from the germline V gene are KGHSH and LQKENI. The CDR3 runs to 15 residues. J was trimmed by 3 bases and V by 5 bases; bases with no gene match: 6. CDR3 loop: CASSAQGANNQPQHF. CDR3 DNA: TGTGCCAGCTCAGCTCAGGGGGCGAACAATCAGCCCCAGCATTTT. Complete variable domain (other parts from reference TRBV18 and TRBJ1-5): NAGVMQNPRHLVRRRGQEARLRCSPMKGHSHVYWYRQLPEEGLKFMVYLQKENIIDESGMPKERFSAEFPKEGPSILRIQQVVRGDSAAYFCASSAQGANNQPQHFGDGTRLSIL.

This chain joins TRBV5-1 and TRBJ2-2; 10 bases fit TRBD1. V dropped 1 base and J dropped 5; count of bases not matched to a gene: 5. CDR1 and CDR2 (germline): SGHRS, YFSETQ. The CDR3 length is 16 residues. DNA for the CDR3: TGCGCCAGCAGCTTGAGGGGGACAGGGGTGACCGGGGAGCTGTTTTTT. Translating gives CASSLRGTGVTGELFF.

The V gene is TRBV28, the J gene TRBJ2-7, with 8 positions matching TRBD1. V gave up 2 bases and J gave up 2 bases; unmatched junction bases: 5. Germline V gene sequence: CDR1 MDHEN, CDR2 SYDVKM. The CDR3 is made up of 15 amino acids. CDR3 bases: TGTGCCAGCAGTTTAGCGGGACAGGTAGCCTACGAGCAGTACTTC. This gives the protein CASSLAGQVAYEQYF.

DNA for the CDR3: TGTGCCAGCAGCCCCCGAGGCGGTAACTATGGCTACACCTTC. Translation: CASSPRGGNYGYTF. This chain uses TRBV5-6 with TRBJ1-2; D call uncertain. The CDR3 is 14 residues long. V shed 4 bases and J shed 1 base, with 11 bases lying between them. CDR1 and CDR2 from the germline V gene are SGHDT and YYEEEE.